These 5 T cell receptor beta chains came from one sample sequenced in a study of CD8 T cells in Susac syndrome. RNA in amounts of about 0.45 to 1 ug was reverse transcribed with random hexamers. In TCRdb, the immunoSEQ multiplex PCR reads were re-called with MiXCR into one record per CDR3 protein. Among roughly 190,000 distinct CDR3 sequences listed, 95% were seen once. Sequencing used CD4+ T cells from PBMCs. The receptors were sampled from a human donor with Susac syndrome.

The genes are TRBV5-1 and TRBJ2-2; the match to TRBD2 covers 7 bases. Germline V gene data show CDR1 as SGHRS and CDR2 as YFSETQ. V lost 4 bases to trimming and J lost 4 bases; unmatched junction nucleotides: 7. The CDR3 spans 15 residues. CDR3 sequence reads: CASSRQSGVTGELFF. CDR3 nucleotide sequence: TGCGCCAGCAGCCGGCAAAGCGGGGTCACCGGGGAGCTGTTTTTT.

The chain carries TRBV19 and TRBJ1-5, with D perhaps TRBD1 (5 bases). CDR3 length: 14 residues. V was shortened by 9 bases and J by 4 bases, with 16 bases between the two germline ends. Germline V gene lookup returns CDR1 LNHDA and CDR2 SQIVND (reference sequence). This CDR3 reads CASRRGADNQPQHF. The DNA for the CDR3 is TGTGCCAGCCGGAGGGGAGCCGATAATCAGCCCCAGCATTTT.

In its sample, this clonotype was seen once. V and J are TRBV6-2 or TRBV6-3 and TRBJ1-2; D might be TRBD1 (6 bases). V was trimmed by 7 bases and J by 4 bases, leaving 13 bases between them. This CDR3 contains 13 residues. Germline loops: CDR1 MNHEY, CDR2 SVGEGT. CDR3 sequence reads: CASTKDSFYGYTF. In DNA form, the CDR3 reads TGTGCCAGCACCAAGGACAGCTTCTATGGCTACACCTTC.

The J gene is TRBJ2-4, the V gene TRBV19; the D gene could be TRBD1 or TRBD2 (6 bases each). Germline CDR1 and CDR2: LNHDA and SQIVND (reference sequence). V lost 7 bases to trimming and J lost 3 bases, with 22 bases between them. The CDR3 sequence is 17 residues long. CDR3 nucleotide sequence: TGTGCCAGTACGAATGCCCGGGGGCGGGGTGACAAAAACATTCAGTACTTC. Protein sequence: CASTNARGRGDKNIQYF.

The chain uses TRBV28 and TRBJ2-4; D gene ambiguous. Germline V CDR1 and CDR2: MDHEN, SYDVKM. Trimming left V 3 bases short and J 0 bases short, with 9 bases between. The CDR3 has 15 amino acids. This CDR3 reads CASSFSQIAKNIQYF. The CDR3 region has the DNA TGTGCCAGCAGTTTCTCCCAGATAGCCAAAAACATTCAGTACTTC.